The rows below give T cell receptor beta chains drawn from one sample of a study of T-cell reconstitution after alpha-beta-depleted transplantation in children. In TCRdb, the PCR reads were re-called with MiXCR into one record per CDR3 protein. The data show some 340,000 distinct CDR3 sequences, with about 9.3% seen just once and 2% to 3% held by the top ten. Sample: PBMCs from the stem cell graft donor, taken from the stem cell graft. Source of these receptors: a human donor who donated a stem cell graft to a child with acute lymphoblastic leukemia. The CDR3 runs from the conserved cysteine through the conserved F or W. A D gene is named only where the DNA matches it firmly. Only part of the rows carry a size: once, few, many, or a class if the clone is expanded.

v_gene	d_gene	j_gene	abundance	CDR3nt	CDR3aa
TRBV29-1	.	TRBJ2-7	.	TGCAGCGTTGGTCGGCAGCTAGGGGCGGACGGCTACGAGCAGTACTTC	CSVGRQLGADGYEQYF
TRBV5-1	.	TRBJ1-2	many	TGCGCCAGCAGCTTGGACCCGACAGGACCTTATGGCTACACCTTC	CASSLDPTGPYGYTF
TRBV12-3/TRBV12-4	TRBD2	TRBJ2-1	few	TGTGCCAGCAGTGGACTAGCGGGAGCCTACAATGAGCAGTTCTTC	CASSGLAGAYNEQFF
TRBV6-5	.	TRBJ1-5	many	TGTGCCAGCAGTTACACGACCGACCAGCCCCAGCATTTT	CASSYTTDQPQHF
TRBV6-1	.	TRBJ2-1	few	TGTGCCAGCAGTAGCCGGGGCGGAGAGAATGAGCAGTTCTTC	CASSSRGGENEQFF
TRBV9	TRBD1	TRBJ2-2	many	TGTGCCAGCAGGACTGAGACAGGGGGCCCCACCGGGGAGCTGTTTTTT	CASRTETGGPTGELFF
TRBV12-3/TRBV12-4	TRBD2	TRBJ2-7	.	TGTGCCAGCAGCCAGGGGACTAGCGGGAGTCGCGAGCAGTACTTC	CASSQGTSGSREQYF
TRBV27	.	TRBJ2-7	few	TGTGCCAGCAGTTGGGCGCTAGAGGGTGGCGAGCAGTACTTC	CASSWALEGGEQYF
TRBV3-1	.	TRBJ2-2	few	TGTGCCAGCAGCCAAGATCTCGAATACGCTCCCGGGGAGCTGTTTTTT	CASSQDLEYAPGELFF
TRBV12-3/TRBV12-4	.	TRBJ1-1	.	TGTGCCAGCAGTTTACTAGCAGTTGAATCTTTCTTT	CASSLLAVESFF
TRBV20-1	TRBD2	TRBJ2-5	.	TGCAGTGCCACGGGACTAGCGACCGGGACCCAGTACTTC	CSATGLATGTQYF
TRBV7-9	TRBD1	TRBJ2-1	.	TGTGCCAGCAGCTTCGGGACAGGGGGCGCGGATGAGCAGTTCTTC	CASSFGTGGADEQFF
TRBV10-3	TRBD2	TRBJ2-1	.	TGTGCCATCTGGGGGGGGGTCTCCTACAATGAGCAGTTCTTC	CAIWGGVSYNEQFF
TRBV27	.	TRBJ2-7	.	TGTGCCAGCAGTTTTAAAGGCAGACCTAGCTCCTACGAGCAGTACTTC	CASSFKGRPSSYEQYF
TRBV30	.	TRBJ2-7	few	TGTGCCTGGAGGAGGGGTACGGGTGAGCAGTACTTC	CAWRRGTGEQYF
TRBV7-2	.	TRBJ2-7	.	TGTGCCAGCACCTCGGGTGAGCTCGAGCAGTACTTC	CASTSGELEQYF
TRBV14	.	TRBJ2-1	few	TGTGCCAGCAGCCAAGCACTGGGGCCAGCCTACAATGAGCAGTTCTTC	CASSQALGPAYNEQFF
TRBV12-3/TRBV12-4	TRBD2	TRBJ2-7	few	TGTGCCAGCACCGGAGCGGGACCCCCCTACGAGCAGTACTTC	CASTGAGPPYEQYF
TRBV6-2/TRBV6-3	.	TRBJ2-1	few	TGTGCCAGCAGACCCTGGCCCGGGTCAAGCGGCGGGAATGAGCAGTTCTTC	CASRPWPGSSGGNEQFF
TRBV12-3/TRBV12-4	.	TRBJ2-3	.	TGTGCCAGCAGCTCCACGAGAGATACGCAGTATTTT	CASSSTRDTQYF
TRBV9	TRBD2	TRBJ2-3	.	TGTGCCAGCAGCGTAGATCCGGGAGGGACAGATACGCAGTATTTT	CASSVDPGGTDTQYF
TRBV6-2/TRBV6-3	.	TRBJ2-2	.	TGTGCCAGCAGTTTTCCTCGGCCCGGCAGGGAGCTGTTTTTT	CASSFPRPGRELFF
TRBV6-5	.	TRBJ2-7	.	TGTGCCAGCAGTTACCCTCTAAAGCGGACGGGGGCTTACGAGCAGTACTTC	CASSYPLKRTGAYEQYF
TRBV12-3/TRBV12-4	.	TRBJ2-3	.	TGTGCCAGCGCCGTACCGGGCACAGATACGCAGTATTTT	CASAVPGTDTQYF
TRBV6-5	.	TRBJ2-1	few	TGTGCCAGCAGTTACTCGAGTGGCGCACCCCTTCTCAATGAGCAGTTCTTC	CASSYSSGAPLLNEQFF
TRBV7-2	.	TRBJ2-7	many	TGTGCCGTGGAGGGAAAGAGGGTATACGAGCAGTACTTC	CAVEGKRVYEQYF
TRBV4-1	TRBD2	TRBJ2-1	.	TGCGCCAGCAGCCAAGGACTAGCGGGAGACCCATCGACCTACAATGAGCAGTTCTTC	CASSQGLAGDPSTYNEQFF
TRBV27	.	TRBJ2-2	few	TGTGCCAGAACGGTCGCGCAGATGACCCAAGAGAACACCGGGGAGCTGTTTTTT	CARTVAQMTQENTGELFF
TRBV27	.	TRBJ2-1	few	TGTGCCAGCAGGCGATCCCCGGGCCTCCCGGGTCTTTCCTCCTACAATGAGCAGTTCTTC	CASRRSPGLPGLSSYNEQFF
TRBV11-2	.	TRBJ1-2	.	TGTGCCAGCAGCTTAGACCCTGGGGCTATTTATGGCTACACCTTC	CASSLDPGAIYGYTF
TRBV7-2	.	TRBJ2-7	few	TGTGCCAGCCGAAGTGGGCCTAGCGCCTACGAGCAGTACTTC	CASRSGPSAYEQYF
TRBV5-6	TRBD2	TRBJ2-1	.	TGTGCCAGCAGCTTCGTCCCTAGCGGGATAGGTGAGCAGTTCTTC	CASSFVPSGIGEQFF
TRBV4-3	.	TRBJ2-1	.	TGCGCCAGCAGCCAAGGCGGGAACGCGCATGAGCAGTTCTTC	CASSQGGNAHEQFF
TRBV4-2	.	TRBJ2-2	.	TGTGCCAGCAGCCAAGAAGGGGGGAACCTTAACACCGGGGAGCTGTTTTTT	CASSQEGGNLNTGELFF
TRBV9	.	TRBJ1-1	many	TGTGCCAGCAGCGGCCGGGCAGGTGCTAACACTGAAGCTTTCTTT	CASSGRAGANTEAFF
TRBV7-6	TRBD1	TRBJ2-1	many	TGTGCCAGCAGCCAGCGCGTGGACAGGGGGCACAAAGGTATAATAGGCAATGAGCAGTTCTTC	CASSQRVDRGHKGIIGNEQFF
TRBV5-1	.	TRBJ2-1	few	TGCGCCAGCAGCGTCGACAGCCACAATGAGCAGTTCTTC	CASSVDSHNEQFF
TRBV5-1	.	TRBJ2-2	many	TGCGCCAGCAGCTTGTCGTCCGGGGAGCTGTTTTTT	CASSLSSGELFF
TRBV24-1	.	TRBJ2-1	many	TGTGCCACCAGTGATTTTGCGGGAAATGAGCAGTTCTTC	CATSDFAGNEQFF
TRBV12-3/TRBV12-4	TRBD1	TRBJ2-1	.	TGTGCCAGCAGTACAAGTACAGGGGCCTCCTACAATGAGCAGTTCTTC	CASSTSTGASYNEQFF
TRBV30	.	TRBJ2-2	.	TGTGCCGGTGGGAGTCGCACCGGGGAGCTGTTTTTT	CAGGSRTGELFF
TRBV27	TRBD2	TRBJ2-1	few	TGTGCCAGCAGCAAACTGACTAGCGGCCTGAACAATGAGCAGTTCTTC	CASSKLTSGLNNEQFF
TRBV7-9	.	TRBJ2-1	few	TGTGCCAGCAGCCCAGGAGTCTATGAGCAGTTCTTC	CASSPGVYEQFF
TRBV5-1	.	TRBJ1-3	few	TGCGCCAGCAGCTTGGCGGGCCCACCGGAGGGAAACACCATATATTTT	CASSLAGPPEGNTIYF
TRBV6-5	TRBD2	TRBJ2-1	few	TGTGCCAGCAGTTCCCGACTAGCGGGAGATGGGGCCTACAATGAGCAGTTCTTC	CASSSRLAGDGAYNEQFF